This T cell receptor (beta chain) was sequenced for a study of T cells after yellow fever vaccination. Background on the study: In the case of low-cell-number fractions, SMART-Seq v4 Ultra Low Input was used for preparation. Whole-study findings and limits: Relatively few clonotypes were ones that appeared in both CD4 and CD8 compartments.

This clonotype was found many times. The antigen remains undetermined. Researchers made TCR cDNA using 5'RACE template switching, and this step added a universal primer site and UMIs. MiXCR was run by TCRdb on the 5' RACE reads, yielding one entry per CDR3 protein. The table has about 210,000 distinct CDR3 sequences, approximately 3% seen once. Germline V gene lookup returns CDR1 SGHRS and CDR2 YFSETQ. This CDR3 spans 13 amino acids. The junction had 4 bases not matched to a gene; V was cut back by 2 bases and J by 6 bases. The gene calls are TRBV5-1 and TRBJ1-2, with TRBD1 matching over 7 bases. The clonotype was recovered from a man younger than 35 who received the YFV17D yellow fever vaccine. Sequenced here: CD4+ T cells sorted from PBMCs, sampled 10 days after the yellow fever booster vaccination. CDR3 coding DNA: TGCGCCAGCAGCTTAAATACAGGGGATGGCTACACCTTC. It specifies CASSLNTGDGYTF.